A single TCR beta chain is shown here with its context. Sequencing used immunoSEQ multiplex PCR; TCRdb keeps in-frame clones, though not all of them. The data hold thousands of clones, with 60% to 85% observed a single time. This sample is drawn from a study of high-grade serous ovarian cancer treatment subgroups. Study-level background: Each sample yielded on average about 7,000 unique TCR beta rearrangements from some 14,000 reads.

Trimming cost V 4 bases and J 4 bases, with 16 bases left between them. In germline, CDR1 is SNHLY, CDR2 FYNNEI. The CDR3 runs 15 residues. Tumor samples were obtained before definitive surgery or chemotherapy. The gene calls are TRBV2 and TRBJ2-5, with D perhaps TRBD1 (6 bases). The sequenced sample was tumor tissue. This TCR came from a human donor with high-grade serous ovarian cancer. The CDR3 bases are TGTGCCAGCAGTGTTTCAGGGGTTCTGGGAGAGACCCAGTACTTC. Translated, it gives CASSVSGVLGETQYF.